This T cell receptor beta chain was retrieved from a study of cytomegalovirus exposure and HLA in healthy donors. This PCR relied on a set of 60 Vbeta primers and 13 Jbeta primers. The table came from immunoSEQ multiplex PCR; TCRdb's copy has only in-frame clones and leaves some out. This sample carries about 62,000 clones, approximately 75% of them seen once, and the ten largest clones take roughly 5%. Whereas donors were nominally healthy upon sampling, unrecorded immune exposures were probable. This CDR3 comprises 14 residues. Looked up from germline, CDR1 is SEHNR and CDR2 is FQNEAQ (reference sequence). The junction had 8 bases not matched to a gene; V was cut back by 4 bases and J by 6 bases. Study results and caveats: Listed as cytomegalovirus-associated were 150 to 200 TCR beta chains.

Concerning this clone itself: Its antigen is unknown.

The chain uses TRBV7-9 and TRBJ1-1; 7 positions match TRBD1. Sequencing was performed on PBMCs. The sequence came from a young woman in good health and CMV-seronegative. Here the CDR3 reads CASSYGGGAAEAFF. Here the CDR3 DNA reads TGTGCCAGCAGCTACGGAGGGGGCGCGGCTGAAGCTTTCTTT.